This T cell receptor beta chain was sequenced during a study of blood T cell repertoires in COVID-19. In terms of age and location, participants ranged from roughly 18 to 100 years and lived in approximately 26 US areas. Assignment of participants to cohorts was predicated upon participant-reported clinical history. As handled by the study authors: Quantification of nucleated cells was approximated via reference gene primer amplification. Here immunoSEQ multiplex PCR was the method, and the copy in TCRdb shows in-frame clones only, minus some. The D gene and trimming were derived from the DNA, and the V and J assignments and clone size from that table. The data contain 150,000 to 250,000 clones, around 90% of them singletons. A few counts support this clone. The CDR3 contains 14 residues. Germline values: CDR1 ENHRY, CDR2 SYGVKD. V lost 6 bases to trimming and J lost 5 bases; unmatched junction nucleotides: 7.

Source material: PBMCs or T cells enriched from blood (not recorded which). This clonotype was sampled from a woman in her twenties or thirties who had recovered from COVID-19. V is TRBV10-3 and J is TRBJ1-2; 9 nucleotides match TRBD1. The CDR3 is CAIRDTGTGYGYTF. CDR3 in DNA: TGTGCCATCAGGGATACCGGGACAGGGTATGGCTACACCTTC.